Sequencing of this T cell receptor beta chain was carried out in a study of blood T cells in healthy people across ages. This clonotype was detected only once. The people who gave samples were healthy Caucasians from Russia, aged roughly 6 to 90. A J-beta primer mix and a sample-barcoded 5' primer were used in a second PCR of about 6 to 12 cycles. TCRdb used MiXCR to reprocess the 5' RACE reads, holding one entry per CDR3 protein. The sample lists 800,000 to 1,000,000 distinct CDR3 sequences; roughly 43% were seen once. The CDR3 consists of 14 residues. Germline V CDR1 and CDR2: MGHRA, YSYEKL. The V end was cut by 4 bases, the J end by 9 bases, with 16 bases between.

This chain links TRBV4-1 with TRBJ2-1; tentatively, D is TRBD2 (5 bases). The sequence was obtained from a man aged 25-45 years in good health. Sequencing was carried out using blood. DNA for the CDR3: TGCGCCAGCAGCCTCCTAGGCACTGGGAGTGAGCAGTTCTTC. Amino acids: CASSLLGTGSEQFF.